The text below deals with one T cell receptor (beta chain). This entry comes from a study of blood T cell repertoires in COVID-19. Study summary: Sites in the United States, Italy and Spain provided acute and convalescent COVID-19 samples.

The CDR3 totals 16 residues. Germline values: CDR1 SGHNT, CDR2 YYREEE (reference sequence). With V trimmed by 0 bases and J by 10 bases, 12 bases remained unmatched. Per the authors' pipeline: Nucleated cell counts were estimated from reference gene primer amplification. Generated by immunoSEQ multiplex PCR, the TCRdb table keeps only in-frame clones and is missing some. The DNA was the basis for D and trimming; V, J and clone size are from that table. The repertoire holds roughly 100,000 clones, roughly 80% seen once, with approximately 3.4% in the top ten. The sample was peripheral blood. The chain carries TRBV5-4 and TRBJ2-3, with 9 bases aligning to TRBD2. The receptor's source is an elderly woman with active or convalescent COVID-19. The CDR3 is CASSLGTGTSLVAQYF. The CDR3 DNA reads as TGTGCCAGCAGCTTGGGCACCGGGACTAGCTTAGTGGCGCAGTATTTT.